This TCR beta chain derives from a study of T cells in narcolepsy. The method was immunoSEQ multiplex PCR; TCRdb's version includes in-frame clones alone and lacks a portion of them. The sample has about 27,000 clones, more than 75% seen once. This clone was found a few times. Trimming removed 3 bases from V and 6 bases from J; junction bases left unmatched: 4. CDR1 is WNHNN, CDR2 SYGVQD, per germline (reference sequence). The CDR3 loop spans 14 amino acids. Sequenced: CD45RA- memory CD4+ T cells from PBMCs. The origin of this receptor is a human donor with narcolepsy. V and J are TRBV10-1 and TRBJ1-2; 10 positions agree with TRBD1. The DNA for the CDR3 is TGCGCCAGCAGTGAAGACAGGGGGCGGCATGGCTACACCTTC. This translates into CASSEDRGRHGYTF.